The 5 T cell receptor beta chains in this list originate from one sample, sequenced in a study of molecular identifiers for immune sequencing clone quantification. TCRdb itself ran the PCR reads through MiXCR, one entry per CDR3 protein. The sample has more than 450,000 distinct CDR3 sequences; approximately 25% are singletons. What was sequenced was naive CD8+ T cells from blood, with Jurkat cell RNA spiked in. The subset denotes: FACS-sorted CD8+CD4-CCR7+CD45RA+ naive T cells. Receptor source: a human donor in good health. Some libraries in this study had Jurkat cell RNA spiked in.

This clonotype turned up a few times. This chain connects TRBV3-1 to TRBJ2-7; TRBD2 might be the D (6 bases). Germline lookup yields CDR1 LGHDT and CDR2 YNNKEL (reference sequence). The length of the CDR3 is 13 residues. Deletions cut 4 bases from V and 4 bases from J, with 11 bases between. CDR3 sequence: CASSPGLQYEQYF. Here the CDR3 DNA reads TGTGCCAGCAGCCCGGGACTTCAATACGAGCAGTACTTC.

As regards this clonotype: This clone may be a read error of a much larger clone one base away. This rearrangement joins TRBV27 to TRBJ2-3; TRBD1 is a possible D gene (6 bases). This CDR3 is 15 amino acids long. Germline V gives CDR1 MNHEY, CDR2 SMNVEV (reference sequence). V dropped 9 bases and J dropped 2 bases, with 18 bases sitting between them. The CDR3 nucleotides are TGTGCCAGTGATGAACCGGGACACCTCACAGATACGCAGTATTTT. This encodes CASDEPGHLTDTQYF.

This clonotype was picked up many times. The rearrangement uses TRBV6-2 or TRBV6-3 and TRBJ2-3; 9 nucleotides line up with TRBD2. The CDR3 runs to 15 residues. CDR1 and CDR2 (germline): MNHEY, SVGEGT. V lost 6 bases and J lost 2; bases outside the gene matches: 6. CDR3 DNA: TGTGCCAGCAGCCCATCTAGCGGGGTCACAGATACGCAGTATTTT. This codes for CASSPSSGVTDTQYF.

J is TRBJ2-7 and V is TRBV12-3 or TRBV12-4; TRBD1 aligns across 7 bases. This CDR3 is built from 18 residues. V lost 3 bases and J lost 5; bases outside the gene matches: 19. The CDR3 here is CASSLWASVTGSWDEQYF. The CDR3, as DNA: TGTGCCAGCAGTTTGTGGGCGAGCGTGACAGGGAGCTGGGACGAGCAGTACTTC.

In regard to this clonotype: One end of the junction does not line up with germline, which may come from a read error. The chain is built from TRBV5-3 and TRBJ2-1, with TRBD2 matching 7 bases. TRBV5-3 is marked as an open reading frame, function uncertain. This CDR3 has 14 amino acids. In nucleotides, the CDR3 is TGTGCCAGCAGCTTCAATGGCGGGGGTAATGAGCAGTTCTTC. The encoded protein is CASSFNGGGNEQFF.